Listed here are 26 T cell receptor beta chains from one sample, sequenced in a study of blood T cell repertoires in COVID-19. The repertoire was sequenced with immunoSEQ multiplex PCR; TCRdb's copy has only in-frame clones and lacks some. In the table there are 200,000 to 250,000 clones, around 86% of which are singletons. Source material: peripheral blood. The source is a woman aged 70 to 79 with COVID-19, enrolled during active disease.

The chain combines TRBV20-1 with TRBJ1-2; 7 bases fit TRBD1. Per germline, CDR1 DFQATT and CDR2 SNEGSKA (reference sequence). The CDR3 spans 15 residues. Trimming cost V 3 bases and J 0 bases; bases outside gene matches: 7. The CDR3 DNA follows: TGCAGTGCTAGTAATCCGGGACAGTCTAACTATGGCTACACCTTC. This encodes CSASNPGQSNYGYTF.

This clone came up once. The chain has TRBV27 and TRBJ1-3; 7 bases are a match to TRBD1. Germline V gives CDR1 MNHEY, CDR2 SMNVEV (reference sequence). Trimming removed 8 bases from V and 0 bases from J; junction bases left unmatched: 16. CDR3 length: 18 residues. CDR3 DNA sequence: TGTGCCAGCCGCAACCCAAGACAGGGCCTCACCTCTGGAAACACCATATATTTT. Translated, it gives CASRNPRQGLTSGNTIYF.

The chain joins TRBV5-5 to TRBJ1-1; 8 bases fit TRBD1. The CDR3 is 16 amino acids. Trimming at V came to 2 bases and at J to 3 bases, leaving 9 bases not matched to a gene. Germline values: CDR1 SGHKS, CDR2 YYEKEE (reference sequence). CDR3 amino acids: CASSLLGQGVYTEAFF. The CDR3 DNA reads as TGTGCCAGCAGCTTACTCGGACAGGGCGTCTACACTGAAGCTTTCTTT.

The chain joins TRBV28 to TRBJ2-7; 7 bases agree with TRBD2. Germline CDR1 is MDHEN and CDR2 is SYDVKM. This CDR3 is built from 16 residues. J gave up 3 bases and V 7 bases, and 15 bases lay outside the gene matches. The CDR3 reads CASTLSGAMGNYEQYF. CDR3 sequence (DNA): TGTGCCAGCACCCTAAGCGGGGCGATGGGAAACTACGAGCAGTACTTC.

J is TRBJ2-5 and V is TRBV4-3; 9 bases are shared with TRBD2. The CDR3 runs 15 residues. The junction had 7 bases not matched to a gene; V was cut back by 5 bases and J by 3 bases. In germline, CDR1 is LGHNA, CDR2 YSLEER. The CDR3 is CASSGSGRVEETQYF. CDR3 coding DNA: TGCGCCAGCAGCGGTAGCGGGAGAGTAGAAGAGACCCAGTACTTC.

This clone has only a few counts. The chain couples TRBV10-3 to TRBJ1-2, with unresolved D. The length of the CDR3 is 14 residues. V shed 6 bases and J shed 2 bases, with 13 bases lying between them. The germline CDR1 and CDR2 sequences are ENHRY and SYGVKD. CDR3 loop: CAIRGVGGNYGYTF. CDR3 bases: TGTGCCATCAGGGGAGTTGGAGGAAACTATGGCTACACCTTC.

This clone was counted only a few times. Germline is not matched at one junction end, which may reflect a read error. The chain carries TRBV11-2 and TRBJ2-7, with 7 bases that match TRBD1. The CDR3 runs to 13 residues. Germline CDR1 reads SGHAT; CDR2 reads FQNNGV. The CDR3 DNA follows: TGTGCCAGCAGCCTAGACAGGGAAGGGGAGCAGTACTTC. It yields the protein CASSLDREGEQYF.

The CDR3 DNA is TGTGCCAGCAGCCAAGCACAGGGGGCCTACGAGCAGTACTTC. This translates into CASSQAQGAYEQYF. This chain links TRBV4-2 with TRBJ2-7; 8 bases map to TRBD1. Germline CDR1 LGHNA, CDR2 YNFKEQ. This CDR3 spans 14 amino acids. J lost 2 bases, V lost 1 base, and 1 base had no gene match.

V and J are TRBV6-6 and TRBJ2-7, with 8 nucleotides matching TRBD2. Unmatched junction bases numbered 9, after V lost 5 bases and J lost 3 bases. The CDR3 has 15 residues. Per germline, CDR1 MNHNY and CDR2 SVGAGI (reference sequence). The CDR3, as DNA: TGTGCCAGCAGTCCCTCCGGGAGGGGTAGCTACGAGCAGTACTTC. Translated, it gives CASSPSGRGSYEQYF.

This chain connects TRBV6-2 or TRBV6-3 to TRBJ2-1; no definite D call. In germline, CDR1 is MNHEY, CDR2 SVGEGT. The V end lost 2 bases, the J end lost 4 bases, and 12 bases lay between the germline ends. This CDR3 has 15 amino acids. CDR3 in DNA: TGTGCCAGCAGTTACCAAACCCGCGAATACAATGAGCAGTTCTTC. Residues: CASSYQTREYNEQFF.

This rearrangement joins TRBV6-2 or TRBV6-3 to TRBJ1-1; the D is unclear. This CDR3 comprises 14 residues. In germline, CDR1 is MNHEY, CDR2 SVGEGT. The V end lost 6 bases, the J end lost 0 bases, and 11 bases lay between the germline ends. The CDR3 region is CASSFSTMNTEAFF. In nucleotides, the CDR3 is TGTGCCAGCAGCTTTTCTACTATGAACACTGAAGCTTTCTTT.

This chain uses TRBV5-6 with TRBJ1-5; 7 nucleotides agree with TRBD1. CDR1 SGHDT and CDR2 YYEEEE come from the germline V gene. V shed 1 base, J shed 4 bases, and the junction held 8 bases outside the gene matches. The CDR3 consists of 16 residues. Written as DNA, the CDR3 is TGTGCCAGCAGCTTGCGGGTAATACAGGGGAATCAGCCCCAGCATTTT. Protein product: CASSLRVIQGNQPQHF.

The rearrangement uses TRBV6-2 or TRBV6-3 and TRBJ2-1; 12 bases align to TRBD2. The J segment lost 4 bases and the V segment lost 6 bases, leaving 4 bases of the junction unmatched. This CDR3 is 15 amino acids long. In germline, CDR1 is MNHEY, CDR2 SVGEGT. This CDR3 reads CASSAGTSGYNEQFF. Here the CDR3 DNA reads TGTGCCAGCAGCGCCGGGACTAGCGGGTACAATGAGCAGTTCTTC.

The count of this clone is one. Other DNA sequences within the sample encode an identical CDR3. The rearrangement joins TRBV7-2 to TRBJ2-1; tentative D call: TRBD1 (7 bases). CDR1 and CDR2 (germline): SGHTA, FQGNSA. The CDR3 consists of 13 residues. Between the trimmed V and J ends, which lost 2 bases and 7 bases, there was a span of 9 bases. In DNA, the CDR3 is TGTGCCAGCAGCTTACAGGGGGGAAATGAGCAGTTCTTC. It translates to CASSLQGGNEQFF.

The chain employs TRBV6-5 and TRBJ2-1, with 8 bases lining up with TRBD2. V was pared by 6 bases and J by 6 bases, with 10 bases of the junction left unmatched. The CDR3 spans 15 residues. The germline V gene has CDR1 MNHEY and CDR2 SVGAGI. CDR3 sequence: CASSSRGARINEQFF. In nucleotides, the CDR3 is TGTGCCAGCAGCTCGCGGGGGGCAAGAATCAATGAGCAGTTCTTC.

The rearrangement links TRBV7-6 to TRBJ1-5; D not certain. Germline CDR1 reads SGHVS; CDR2 reads FNYEAQ. V was clipped by 0 bases and J by 3 bases, with 3 bases between them. This CDR3 spans 13 amino acids. DNA of the CDR3: TGTGCCAGCAGCTTAGCGGCCAATCAGCCCCAGCATTTT. Translation: CASSLAANQPQHF.

In DNA, the CDR3 is TGTGCCAGTAGTATAAGCACTAGCTCCTACGAGCAGTACTTC. Protein sequence: CASSISTSSYEQYF. This chain links TRBV19 with TRBJ2-7, with D possibly matching TRBD2 (5 bases). Germline values: CDR1 LNHDA, CDR2 SQIVND (reference sequence). Trimming stripped 2 bases from V and 0 bases from J, with 8 bases between. The CDR3 is 14 residues long.

This chain connects TRBV20-1 to TRBJ2-7; D gene uncertain. CDR1 and CDR2 (germline): DFQATT, SNEGSKA (reference sequence). Trimming took 3 bases from V and 2 from J, leaving 11 bases between them. The CDR3 has 13 residues. The CDR3 is CSASRAPTYEQYF. DNA for the CDR3: TGCAGTGCTAGTCGAGCGCCCACCTACGAGCAGTACTTC.

V and J are TRBV2 and TRBJ2-1, with 7 bases lining up with TRBD2. This CDR3 has 15 amino acids. The V segment lost 6 bases and the J segment 7 bases; nucleotides outside the gene matches: 12. Germline CDR1 SNHLY, CDR2 FYNNEI. The chain's CDR3 is CASRIGTTRANEQFF. The CDR3 region has the DNA TGTGCCAGCAGAATAGGGACTACACGTGCGAATGAGCAGTTCTTC.

The table lists this clone with a count of one. This chain links TRBV9 with TRBJ2-3; D is ambiguous. Germline CDR1 reads SGDLS; CDR2 reads YYNGEE. This CDR3 region has 16 residues. The V gene lost 0 bases and the J gene lost 0 bases, with 11 bases spanning the gap. CDR3 region: CASSVADFGSTDTQYF. In nucleotides, the CDR3 is TGTGCCAGCAGCGTAGCTGACTTTGGAAGCACAGATACGCAGTATTTT.

The chain couples TRBV28 to TRBJ1-2; possibly TRBD1 for D (6 bases). CDR1 MDHEN and CDR2 SYDVKM come from the germline V gene. V was pared by 5 bases and J by 4 bases, with 11 bases between. CDR3 length: 13 residues. The CDR3 loop reads CASSVGQSYGYTF. The CDR3 nucleotides are TGTGCCAGCAGTGTAGGACAGTCCTATGGCTACACCTTC.

The J gene is TRBJ2-3, the V gene TRBV12-3 or TRBV12-4; D is unresolved. CDR3 length equals 12 residues. V was trimmed by 4 bases and J by 3 bases, leaving 5 bases between them. Written as DNA, the CDR3 is TGTGCCAGCAGTTATCAAACAGATACGCAGTATTTT. It translates to CASSYQTDTQYF.

The genes are TRBV2 and TRBJ1-6; tentatively, D is TRBD1 (6 bases). Germline V CDR1 and CDR2: SNHLY, FYNNEI. The CDR3 contains 13 residues. The V and J ends lost 7 bases and 12 bases respectively, with 16 bases between them. CDR3 loop: CASTDRPHLPLHF. CDR3 coding DNA: TGTGCCAGCACGGACAGACCCCACTTACCCCTCCACTTT.

The chain carries TRBV5-1 and TRBJ2-6; D uncertain. Per the germline V gene, CDR1 is SGHRS and CDR2 is YFSETQ. V lost 2 bases and J 2 bases, leaving 8 bases between the germline ends. The length of the CDR3 is 15 residues. CDR3 residues: CASSFTTTGANVLTF. The CDR3 DNA reads as TGCGCCAGCAGCTTCACGACAACTGGGGCCAACGTCCTGACTTTC.

V gene TRBV19 combines with J gene TRBJ1-5, with D hard to call. This CDR3 spans 14 amino acids. V dropped 3 bases and J dropped 3 bases, with 9 bases sitting between them. Germline V lookup: CDR1 LNHDA, CDR2 SQIVND (reference sequence). CDR3 bases: TGTGCCAGTAGTATTCCGGTCCACAATCAGCCCCAGCATTTT. Amino acids: CASSIPVHNQPQHF.

This chain connects TRBV19 to TRBJ1-1; TRBD1 matches 7 bases. V shed 7 bases and J 4 bases; nucleotides not matched to a gene: 12. The CDR3 runs to 15 residues. Germline loops: CDR1 LNHDA, CDR2 SQIVND (reference sequence). The CDR3 is CASTAGGRGFTEAFF. CDR3 DNA: TGTGCCAGTACCGCCGGGGGCAGGGGGTTCACTGAAGCTTTCTTT.